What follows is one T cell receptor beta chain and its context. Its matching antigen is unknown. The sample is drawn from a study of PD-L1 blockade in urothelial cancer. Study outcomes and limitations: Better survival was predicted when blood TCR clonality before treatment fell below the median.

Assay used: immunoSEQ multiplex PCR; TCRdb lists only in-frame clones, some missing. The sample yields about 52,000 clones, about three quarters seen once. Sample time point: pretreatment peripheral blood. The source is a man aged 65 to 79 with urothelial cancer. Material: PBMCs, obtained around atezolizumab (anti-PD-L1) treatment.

CDR3 region: CASSLGGRGAYEQYF. The DNA of the CDR3 is TGCGCCAGCAGCTTGGGGGGCAGGGGGGCCTACGAGCAGTACTTC. The gene calls are TRBV5-1 and TRBJ2-7, with D perhaps TRBD1 (7 bases). V lost 0 bases and J 2 bases, leaving 12 bases between the germline ends. Germline V lookup: CDR1 SGHRS, CDR2 YFSETQ. The CDR3 is made up of 15 amino acids.